The rows below give T cell receptor beta chains drawn from one sample of a study of CD8+CD57+ T cells in acquired aplastic anemia. Each CDR3 protein gets one entry after TCRdb re-called the reads with MiXCR. The sample lists about 180,000 distinct CDR3 sequences, 63% occurring once. The specimen sequenced was sorted CD4+, CD8+, or CD8+CD57+ T cells (not recorded which) from PBMCs. Source of these receptors: a human donor with aplastic anemia. The CDR3 runs from the conserved cysteine through the conserved F or W. The order of the fields is V gene, clone size, J gene, D gene, CDR3 protein, CDR3 DNA. The D gene is left open where the match is weak. Rows may omit the clone size; those that give it use once, few, many or a size class.

TRBV5-5	-	TRBJ2-7	-	CASSLVPVVEQYF	TGTGCCAGCAGCTTGGTTCCAGTCGTCGAGCAGTACTTC
TRBV10-2	-	TRBJ1-5	TRBD1	CASRTGSVVPQHF	TGTGCCAGCAGGACAGGGTCCGTAGTTCCCCAGCATTTT
TRBV2	-	TRBJ1-6	-	CASKEDVGDSPLHF	TGTGCCAGCAAGGAGGACGTGGGAGATTCACCCCTCCACTTT
TRBV7-2	-	TRBJ1-1	-	CAGSLAGVYDTEAFF	TGTGCCGGCAGCTTAGCGGGGGTGTATGACACTGAAGCTTTCTTT
TRBV7-2	-	TRBJ2-5	TRBD2	CARSLNSGGPATQYF	TGTGCCCGCAGCTTAAACAGCGGGGGGCCGGCGACCCAGTACTTC
TRBV25-1	-	TRBJ1-1	TRBD1	CASRQGRGTEAFF	TGTGCCAGCAGACAGGGGAGGGGCACTGAAGCTTTCTTT
TRBV7-2	few	TRBJ2-7	TRBD2	CASSQLAGGQEQYF	TGTGCCAGCAGCCAACTAGCGGGGGGGCAGGAGCAGTACTTC
TRBV7-8	-	TRBJ2-1	TRBD2	CASSLGLAGNNEQFF	TGCGCCAGCAGCTTGGGGCTAGCGGGGAACAATGAGCAGTTCTTC
TRBV24-1	-	TRBJ1-2	-	CATSVAHTGEAGYTF	TGTGCCACCAGTGTGGCGCATACGGGGGAGGCTGGCTACACCTTC
TRBV4-1	-	TRBJ2-7	-	CASSFQAGHSYEQYF	TGTGCCAGCAGCTTTCAAGCGGGACACTCCTACGAGCAGTACTTC
TRBV7-8	-	TRBJ1-2	TRBD1	CASSLGDRSEVNYGYTF	TGTGCCAGCAGTCTAGGGGACAGGAGTGAGGTGAACTATGGCTACACCTTC
TRBV20-1	-	TRBJ2-5	TRBD2	CSAKRAGYQETQYF	TGCAGTGCCAAGAGAGCGGGGTACCAAGAGACCCAGTACTTC
TRBV9	-	TRBJ2-3	-	CASSVGGPADTQYF	TGTGCCAGCAGCGTAGGGGGCCCGGCAGATACGCAGTATTTT
TRBV27	many	TRBJ1-6	-	CASSFPGSNSPLHF	TGTGCCAGCAGTTTCCCAGGGAGCAATTCACCCCTCCACTTT
TRBV29-1	-	TRBJ1-1	-	CSVDRQLLMNTEAFF	TGCAGCGTCGACCGTCAACTTCTCATGAACACTGAAGCTTTCTTT
TRBV7-3	few	TRBJ2-7	TRBD1	CASSLTGPPGQGIYEQYF	TGTGCCAGCAGCTTAACCGGACCCCCGGGACAGGGGATCTACGAGCAGTACTTC
TRBV20-1	-	TRBJ2-7	TRBD2	CSARAWALAGGEGYEQYF	TGCAGTGCTAGGGCGTGGGCTCTAGCGGGGGGGGAAGGCTACGAGCAGTACTTC
TRBV19	-	TRBJ2-6	-	CASSGRGGVGVLTF	TGTGCCAGTAGTGGCAGGGGGGGAGTCGGCGTCCTGACTTTC
TRBV14	-	TRBJ1-6	-	CASSQRGGSPLHF	TGTGCCAGCAGCCAGCGCGGGGGGTCACCCCTCCACTTT
TRBV24-1	few	TRBJ1-5	-	CATSDPGSNQPQHF	TGTGCCACCAGTGATCCTGGTAGCAATCAGCCCCAGCATTTT
TRBV15	few	TRBJ2-7	TRBD1	CATSKAGGAYEQYF	TGTGCCACCAGCAAAGCAGGGGGCGCTTACGAGCAGTACTTC
TRBV7-6	many	TRBJ1-5	-	CASSLTGLRPQHF	TGTGCCAGCAGCTTAACGGGACTTCGGCCCCAGCATTTT
TRBV20-1	-	TRBJ2-3	TRBD2	CSAQRRTSGGADTQYF	TGCAGTGCCCAACGTCGGACTAGCGGGGGGGCAGATACGCAGTATTTT
TRBV20-1	-	TRBJ2-3	-	CSARESLGTTDTQYF	TGCAGTGCTAGAGAATCACTAGGCACCACAGATACGCAGTATTTT
TRBV27	-	TRBJ2-4	-	CASSLSLGLAKNIQYF	TGTGCCAGCAGTTTATCGCTTGGACTAGCCAAAAACATTCAGTACTTC
TRBV10-3	-	TRBJ2-2	-	CAIRGVVASANTGELFF	TGTGCCATCAGGGGGGTGGTAGCTAGCGCGAACACCGGGGAGCTGTTTTTT
TRBV29-1	few	TRBJ2-7	-	CSVEGQGINEQYF	TGCAGCGTTGAAGGTCAGGGTATCAACGAGCAGTACTTC
TRBV2	-	TRBJ1-2	TRBD1	CARGGEGLRGYTF	TGTGCCAGAGGGGGCGAGGGTTTAAGGGGCTACACCTTC
TRBV7-8	many	TRBJ2-3	TRBD2	CASSPSGGTDTQYF	TGTGCCAGCAGCCCTAGCGGTGGCACAGATACGCAGTATTTT
TRBV10-1	few	TRBJ1-2	TRBD1	CASRTTGDYGYTF	TGCGCCAGCAGGACCACAGGGGACTATGGCTACACCTTC
TRBV7-9	many	TRBJ1-5	TRBD1	CASSLPDRGRLGQPQHF	TGTGCCAGCAGCTTACCGGACAGGGGGCGCTTAGGTCAGCCCCAGCATTTT
TRBV2	few	TRBJ1-4	TRBD1	CASTYSTGLGEKLFF	TGTGCCAGCACCTATTCGACAGGGCTTGGCGAAAAACTGTTTTTT
TRBV4-1	many	TRBJ2-7	TRBD1	CASSQDTRQGDFEQYF	TGCGCCAGCAGCCAAGATACGCGTCAGGGGGATTTCGAGCAGTACTTC
TRBV19	-	TRBJ2-5	-	CASSIVGHTTQETQYF	TGTGCCAGTAGTATAGTGGGACATACTACCCAGGAGACCCAGTACTTC
TRBV7-2	-	TRBJ1-5	-	CASSLQGLPTGSNQPQHF	TGTGCCAGCAGCTTACAGGGCCTCCCGACGGGTAGCAATCAGCCCCAGCATTTT
TRBV6-1	-	TRBJ1-3	-	CASSESGTGNTIYF	TGTGCCAGCAGTGAATCAGGGACTGGAAACACCATATATTTT
TRBV20-1	-	TRBJ1-1	-	CSASGGIWTEAFF	TGCAGTGCTAGTGGGGGGATTTGGACTGAAGCTTTCTTT
TRBV5-1	-	TRBJ2-3	-	CASSLAQGTDTQYF	TGCGCCAGCAGCTTGGCGCAGGGCACAGATACGCAGTATTTT
TRBV7-2	few	TRBJ2-5	TRBD1	CASSIGTGGETQYF	TGTGCCAGCAGCATCGGGACAGGTGGAGAGACCCAGTACTTC
TRBV10-3	once	TRBJ2-5	-	CASSSGFLGTQYF	TGTGCCAGCAGCTCCGGGTTCCTAGGGACCCAGTACTTC
TRBV12-3/TRBV12-4	many	TRBJ2-3	-	CASSYQPATDTQYF	TGTGCCAGCAGTTATCAGCCAGCCACAGATACGCAGTATTTT
TRBV29-1	-	TRBJ1-2	-	CSVADYGYTF	TGCAGCGTTGCCGACTATGGCTACACCTTC
TRBV7-9	-	TRBJ1-1	TRBD1	CASSLGTGRNTEAFF	TGTGCCAGCAGCTTAGGGACAGGGCGGAACACTGAAGCTTTCTTT
TRBV24-1	-	TRBJ1-5	-	CATRGRKPQHF	TGTGCCACCCGAGGGAGGAAGCCCCAGCATTTT
TRBV7-2	-	TRBJ2-7	TRBD1	CASSQVSGTGSYEQYF	TGCGCCAGCAGCCAAGTTTCCGGGACAGGCTCCTACGAGCAGTACTTC
TRBV7-2	once	TRBJ2-7	-	CASSLGSYRAYFYEQYF	TGTGCCAGCAGCTTAGGTAGCTACAGGGCGTACTTCTACGAGCAGTACTTC
TRBV20-1	many	TRBJ2-7	TRBD1	CSARDALGTGLSYEQYF	TGCAGTGCTAGAGATGCCCTCGGGACAGGGTTATCCTACGAGCAGTACTTC
TRBV2	few	TRBJ2-3	TRBD2	CASSELSGRSTDTQYF	TGTGCCAGCAGTGAACTTAGCGGGAGAAGCACAGATACGCAGTATTTT
TRBV20-1	-	TRBJ1-2	-	CSASDSTPYGYTF	TGCAGTGCGTCCGACAGTACCCCATATGGCTACACCTTC
TRBV7-3	-	TRBJ1-5	TRBD1	CASSDGGTGGFQPQHF	TGTGCCAGCAGTGATGGTGGGACAGGGGGCTTTCAGCCCCAGCATTTT
TRBV10-3	-	TRBJ1-4	-	CAISVGSNEKLFF	TGTGCCATCAGTGTAGGGTCTAATGAAAAACTGTTTTTT
TRBV29-1	many	TRBJ1-2	-	CSVEGADNYGYTF	TGCAGCGTTGAGGGGGCTGATAACTATGGCTACACCTTC
TRBV6-1	few	TRBJ2-3	TRBD2	CASSEDPLAGDTDTQYF	TGTGCCAGCAGTGAAGACCCTCTAGCGGGGGACACAGATACGCAGTATTTT
TRBV27	-	TRBJ2-2	TRBD1	CASSTGGYTGELFF	TGTGCCAGCAGTACAGGGGGGTACACCGGGGAGCTGTTTTTT
TRBV7-8	-	TRBJ2-7	-	CASSQPTDGTSYEQYF	TGTGCCAGCAGCCAACCCACTGACGGGACATCGTACGAGCAGTACTTC
TRBV15	few	TRBJ1-5	-	CATSREKGINQPQHF	TGTGCCACCAGCAGAGAGAAGGGTATCAATCAGCCCCAGCATTTT
TRBV19	many	TRBJ2-3	-	CATRGKITSTDTQYF	TGTGCCACACGGGGGAAGATAACAAGCACAGATACGCAGTATTTT